The rows below give T cell receptor beta chains drawn from one sample of a study of blood T cells in healthy people across ages. One entry per CDR3 protein, called by TCRdb with MiXCR from the 5' RACE reads. The table lists 720,000 or so distinct CDR3 sequences, around 41% of them singletons. Sequences were obtained from blood. The receptor set was obtained from an elderly man in good health. CDR3s include the opening cysteine and the closing phenylalanine or tryptophan. Fields, in order: CDR3 protein, D gene, J gene, V gene. D genes are given only for firm matches.

CSARGRRTVLDEQFF | . | TRBJ2-1 | TRBV20-1
CASTPGGPGANVLTF | . | TRBJ2-6 | TRBV7-2
CSVPSGGRGWTQYF | . | TRBJ2-5 | TRBV29-1
CASTVRAGGTYEQYF | TRBD2 | TRBJ2-7 | TRBV7-2
CASANRESEQYF | . | TRBJ2-7 | TRBV7-2
CASSDYGSREQFF | . | TRBJ2-1 | TRBV6-5
CASSQDTSGVGYTF | . | TRBJ1-2 | TRBV4-3
CASSRSGGLYLGNEQFF | TRBD2 | TRBJ2-1 | TRBV6-2/TRBV6-3
CASRTRQAREQYF | . | TRBJ2-7 | TRBV6-5
CASSGSNDRGAFF | TRBD1 | TRBJ1-1 | TRBV6-1
CSAGLRLAQSSYNEQFF | TRBD2 | TRBJ2-1 | TRBV20-1
CSASKGALGNQPQHF | . | TRBJ1-5 | TRBV20-1
CASSRVSSGSSYNEQFF | TRBD2 | TRBJ2-1 | TRBV4-1
CASSLAPSGREQFF | TRBD2 | TRBJ2-1 | TRBV5-1
CASRGTSYGETQYF | TRBD2 | TRBJ2-5 | TRBV6-1
CASSFGTATYEQFF | TRBD1 | TRBJ2-1 | TRBV7-9
CASSAGGGRSSYEQYF | . | TRBJ2-7 | TRBV5-1
CASSLVRVRSTDTQYF | . | TRBJ2-3 | TRBV7-8
CASSETQGDMGEKLFF | TRBD1 | TRBJ1-4 | TRBV9
CASKSGGSSGANVLTF | TRBD2 | TRBJ2-6 | TRBV28
CASTPMVMITDTQYF | . | TRBJ2-3 | TRBV6-6
CSARDGRRQNIQYF | . | TRBJ2-4 | TRBV20-1
CASRGLAEETQYF | TRBD2 | TRBJ2-5 | TRBV6-2/TRBV6-3
CASSFRDRGGEQYF | TRBD1 | TRBJ2-7 | TRBV7-9
CSAREGRLADTQYF | TRBD2 | TRBJ2-3 | TRBV20-1
CASGSRGDSLDTQYF | TRBD2 | TRBJ2-3 | TRBV12-5
CASSLDTSGASVLTF | . | TRBJ2-6 | TRBV5-6
CASSRPSGTSLYEQYF | TRBD2 | TRBJ2-7 | TRBV28
CSSRLAGTQYF | TRBD2 | TRBJ2-3 | TRBV20-1
CASSSTPGGNTIYF | . | TRBJ1-3 | TRBV28
CSARAGGYNNEQFF | . | TRBJ2-1 | TRBV20-1
CSAREITDTQYF | . | TRBJ2-3 | TRBV20-1
CASSFGQFNNEQFF | . | TRBJ2-1 | TRBV12-3/TRBV12-4
CASSQDRSSYEQYF | . | TRBJ2-7 | TRBV4-1
CASKLDRDTEAFF | TRBD1 | TRBJ1-1 | TRBV2
CASSQDLRVQYF | . | TRBJ2-3 | TRBV4-3
CASSVYGTYEQYF | . | TRBJ2-7 | TRBV10-1
CAIGKASGGHNEQFF | TRBD2 | TRBJ2-1 | TRBV10-3
CASSRWPGEETQYF | . | TRBJ2-5 | TRBV14
CSANRQGRGQGEQYF | TRBD1 | TRBJ2-7 | TRBV20-1
CASSVAPGSTTYEQYF | . | TRBJ2-7 | TRBV9
CASSSPPRGGDLFSTDTQYF | TRBD2 | TRBJ2-3 | TRBV27
CASSQPRTGVNNEQYF | TRBD1 | . | TRBV3-1
CASSLGRGFGADTQYF | . | TRBJ2-3 | TRBV5-1
CSATNGETQYF | . | TRBJ2-5 | TRBV20-1
CSARTGGWNTGELFF | . | TRBJ2-2 | TRBV20-1
CASSSRQPGECEQFF | . | TRBJ2-1 | TRBV7-8
CASSWSGGPSEQFF | TRBD2 | TRBJ2-1 | TRBV6-2/TRBV6-3